This T cell receptor beta chain was documented in a study of blood T cells in healthy people across ages. The table lists this clonotype with a few counts. Sample-barcoded 5' priming and a J-beta primer mix drove a second PCR of roughly 6 to 12 cycles. One entry per CDR3 protein, called by TCRdb with MiXCR from the 5' RACE reads. The sample has about 930,000 distinct CDR3 sequences; approximately 32% are singletons. Another study also made use of these data, one on T cells of mothers and their children. Per that study: Per child, 2.8 million or so TCR beta CDR3 reads were obtained, against over 9 million per mother.

The sequenced material came from blood. The TCR comes from a woman aged 35 to 49 in good health.

DNA of the CDR3: TGTGCCAGCAGCTTTACCGGAGACATGAACACTGAAGCTTTCTTT. It is translated as CASSFTGDMNTEAFF. The chain recombines TRBV7-8 with TRBJ1-1; D is unclear. V was shortened by 3 bases and J by 0 bases, with 11 bases between the two germline ends. Germline CDR1 is SGHVS and CDR2 is FQNEAQ. The CDR3 sequence is 15 residues long. Together with reference TRBV7-8 and TRBJ1-1, the CDR3 gives the full variable domain: GAGVSQSPRYKVAKRGQDVALRCDPISGHVSLFWYQQALGQGPEFLTYFQNEAQLDKSGLPSDRFFAERPEGSVSTLKIQRTQQEDSAVYLCASSFTGDMNTEAFFGQGTRLTVV.